This TCR beta chain was identified during a study of beta chain features in type 1 diabetes. Study information: The samples had 90 million to 130 million sorted cells examined in all.

V was cut by 5 bases and J by 4 bases, with 8 bases left in between. The CDR3 is 13 residues long. Germline V CDR1 and CDR2: SGHTA, FQGTGA. Expressed TCRB transcripts were sequenced, since all the RNA that had been isolated was reverse transcribed. The protocol was immunoSEQ multiplex PCR, while the TCRdb copy is restricted to in-frame clones and leaves out a portion. The table has 350,000 to 450,000 clones, more than 11% seen once. Findings and caveats of the study: A closer apparent resemblance between naive, central memory and Treg TCRB repertoires was seen in patients than in healthy donors. Among patients with Type 1 diabetes, TCRB CDR3s were moderately but significantly shorter in every one of the four CD4+ subsets.

This clone was seen a handful of times. Its antigen is unidentified. Material: naive CD4+ T cells from blood. The V call is TRBV7-3, the J call TRBJ2-2; D may be TRBD2 (5 bases). The receptor's source is a man aged 25-45 years in good health. CDR3 in DNA: TGTGCCAGCAGCCATGGGAGCACCGGGGAGCTGTTTTTT. Amino acids: CASSHGSTGELFF.